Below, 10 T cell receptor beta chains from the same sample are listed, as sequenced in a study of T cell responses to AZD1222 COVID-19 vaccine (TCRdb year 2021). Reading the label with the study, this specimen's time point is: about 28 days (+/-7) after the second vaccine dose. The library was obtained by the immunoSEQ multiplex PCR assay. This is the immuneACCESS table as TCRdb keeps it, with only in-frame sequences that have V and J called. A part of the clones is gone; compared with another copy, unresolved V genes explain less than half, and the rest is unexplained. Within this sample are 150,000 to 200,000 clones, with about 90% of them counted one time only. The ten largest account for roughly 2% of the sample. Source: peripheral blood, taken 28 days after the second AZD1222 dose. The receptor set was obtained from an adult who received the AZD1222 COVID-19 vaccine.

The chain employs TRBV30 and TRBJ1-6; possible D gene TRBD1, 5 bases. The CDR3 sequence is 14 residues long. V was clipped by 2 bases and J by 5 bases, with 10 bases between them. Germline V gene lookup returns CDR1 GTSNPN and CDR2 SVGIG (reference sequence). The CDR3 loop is CAWSLGGDNSPLHF. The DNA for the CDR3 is TGTGCCTGGAGTCTCGGGGGGGATAATTCACCCCTCCACTTT.

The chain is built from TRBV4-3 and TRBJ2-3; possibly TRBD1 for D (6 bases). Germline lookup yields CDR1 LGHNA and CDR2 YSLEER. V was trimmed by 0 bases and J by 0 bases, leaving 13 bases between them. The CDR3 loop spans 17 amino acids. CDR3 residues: CASSQDLTDRSTDTQYF. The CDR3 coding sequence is TGCGCCAGCAGCCAAGACTTAACGGACAGAAGCACAGATACGCAGTATTTT.

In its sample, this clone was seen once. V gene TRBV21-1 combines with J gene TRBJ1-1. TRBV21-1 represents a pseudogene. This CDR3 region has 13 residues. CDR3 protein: CASSRLTGTEAFF. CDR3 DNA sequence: TGTGCCAGCAGCCGCCTAACGGGCACTGAAGCTTTCTTT.

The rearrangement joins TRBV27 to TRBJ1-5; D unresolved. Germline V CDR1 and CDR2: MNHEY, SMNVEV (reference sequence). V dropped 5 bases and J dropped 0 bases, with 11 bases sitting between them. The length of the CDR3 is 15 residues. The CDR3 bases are TGTGCCAGCAGTAGGAGCCCGAATAGCAATCAGCCCCAGCATTTT. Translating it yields CASSRSPNSNQPQHF.

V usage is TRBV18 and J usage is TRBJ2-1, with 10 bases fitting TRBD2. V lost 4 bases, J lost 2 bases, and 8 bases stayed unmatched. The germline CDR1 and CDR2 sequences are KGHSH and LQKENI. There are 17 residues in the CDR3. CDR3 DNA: TGTGCCAGCTCACTTTCACTAGCGGGGACTACCTACAATGAGCAGTTCTTC. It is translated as CASSLSLAGTTYNEQFF.

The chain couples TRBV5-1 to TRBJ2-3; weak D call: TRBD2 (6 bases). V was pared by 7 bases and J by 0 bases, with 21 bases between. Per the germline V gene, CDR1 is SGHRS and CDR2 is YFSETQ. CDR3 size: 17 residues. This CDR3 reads CASSPGTSTPSTDTQYF. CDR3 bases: TGCGCCAGCTCCCCCGGCACTAGCACTCCTAGCACAGATACGCAGTATTTT.

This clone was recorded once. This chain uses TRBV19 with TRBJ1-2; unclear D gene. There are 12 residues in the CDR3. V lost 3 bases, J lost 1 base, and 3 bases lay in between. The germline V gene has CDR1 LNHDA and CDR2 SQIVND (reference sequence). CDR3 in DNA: TGTGCCAGTAGTATCCATAACTATGGCTACACCTTC. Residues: CASSIHNYGYTF.

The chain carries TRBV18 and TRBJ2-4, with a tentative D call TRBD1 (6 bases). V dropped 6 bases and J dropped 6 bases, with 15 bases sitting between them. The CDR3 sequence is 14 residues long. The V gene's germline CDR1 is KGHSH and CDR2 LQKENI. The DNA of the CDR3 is TGTGCCAGCTCCCAGGGGAGAGGTAGAAACATTCAGTACTTC. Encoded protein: CASSQGRGRNIQYF.

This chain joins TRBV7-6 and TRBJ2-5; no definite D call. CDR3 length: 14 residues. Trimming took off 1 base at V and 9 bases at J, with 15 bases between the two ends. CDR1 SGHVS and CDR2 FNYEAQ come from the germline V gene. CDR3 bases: TGTGCCAGCAGCTTAGAGGCACACCAGGAGCCCCAGTACTTC. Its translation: CASSLEAHQEPQYF.

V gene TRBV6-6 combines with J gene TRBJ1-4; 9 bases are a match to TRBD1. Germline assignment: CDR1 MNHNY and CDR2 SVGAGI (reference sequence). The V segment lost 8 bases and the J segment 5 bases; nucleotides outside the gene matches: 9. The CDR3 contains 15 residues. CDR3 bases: TGTGCCAGCGGGACAGGGAACGGTTGGAATGAAAAACTGTTTTTT. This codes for CASGTGNGWNEKLFF.